This T cell receptor beta chain was profiled in a study of blood T cell repertoires in COVID-19. For the study at large: Sources were T cells, B-cell-depleted T cells, or PBMCs; the material itself was cDNA or gDNA.

Some clones are missing from TCRdb's copy, which holds only in-frame ones; the method was immunoSEQ multiplex PCR. The data contain roughly 250,000 clones, 90% to 95% of them singletons. CDR3 size: 12 residues. The J segment lost 5 bases and the V segment lost 8 bases, leaving 3 bases of the junction unmatched. CDR1 is GTSNPN and CDR2 is SVGIG in the germline V gene (reference sequence). Participants were aged 18 to 89 years, lived in under 30 US areas, and enrolled virtually. This chain links TRBV30 with TRBJ1-3, with TRBD1 matching 10 bases. Sequenced sample: PBMCs or T cells enriched from blood (not recorded which). This receptor was obtained from a human donor in a cohort exposed to, infected with or recovered from COVID-19 (not recorded which). The donor label of this sample is uncertain. Written as DNA, the CDR3 is TGTGCCGGGGGACAGGGGAGAAACACCATATATTTT. Protein sequence: CAGGQGRNTIYF.